This TCR beta chain is drawn from a study of CD8 T cells in ankylosing spondylitis. This clonotype was recorded a few times. No antigen is known for it. Quantitative 5'-RACE with molecular barcodes produced the TCR beta libraries. TCRdb used MiXCR to reprocess the 5' RACE reads, holding one entry per CDR3 protein. The sample yields roughly 350,000 distinct CDR3 sequences, 6.5% to 10% seen once. CDR3 length: 15 amino acids. The germline V and J ends were trimmed by 4 bases and 5 bases, with 15 bases remaining between them. Looked up from germline, CDR1 is LNHNV and CDR2 is YYDKDF (reference sequence). General study findings and limits: Relatively scarce in peripheral blood, disease-linked clones were CD8+. Blood from ankylosing spondylitis patients appeared to carry a characteristic roughly 8-variant TCR beta motif.

The sample taken for sequencing was blood, either unsorted or a sorted T cell fraction (not recorded which). The genes are TRBV15 and TRBJ2-1; D perhaps matches TRBD1 (5 bases). The clonotype originates from a male donor with ankylosing spondylitis. The CDR3 nucleotides read TGTGCCACCAGCACACAGGTTGGGTGGGACAATGAGCAGTTCTTC. Residues: CATSTQVGWDNEQFF. The whole variable domain, filled in from reference TRBV15 and TRBJ2-1, reads DAMVIQNPRYQVTQFGKPVTLSCSQTLNHNVMYWYQQKSSQAPKLLFHYYDKDFNNEADTPDNFQSRRPNTSFCFLDIRSPGLGDTAMYLCATSTQVGWDNEQFFGPGTRLTVL.